This TCR beta chain was captured in a study of blood T cell repertoires in COVID-19. Study in general: Spain, Italy and the United States supplied samples that represented acute and convalescent COVID-19.

The ends were cut back, 1 base at V and 9 bases at J, with 9 bases in the middle. Germline loops: CDR1 DFQATT, CDR2 SNEGSKA (reference sequence). This CDR3 is built from 11 residues. Original handling: Nucleated cell counts were estimated from reference gene primer amplification. Clones were read by immunoSEQ multiplex PCR, and TCRdb kept only the in-frame ones, dropping some. Clone size and the V and J calls come from that table; the DNA yielded D and trimming. The sample includes around 93,000 clones, 75% to 85% of them seen just once. Sample: peripheral blood. V gene TRBV20-1 combines with J gene TRBJ2-5, with D tentatively TRBD2 (6 bases). The TCR originated in a man aged 55-75 years with acute or convalescent COVID-19. CDR3 residues: CSARVGEAQYF. For the CDR3, the DNA is TGCAGTGCTAGAGTTGGGGAGGCCCAGTACTTC.